This record concerns one T cell receptor beta chain sequence. Antigen: not known. Random hexamers were used to reverse transcribe an amount of roughly 0.45 to 1 ug RNA. Across 54 Vbeta and 13 Jbeta, immunoSEQ multiplex PCR amplified TCR beta CDR3. Using its own MiXCR run on the immunoSEQ multiplex PCR reads, TCRdb lists one record per CDR3 protein. The data hold roughly 200,000 distinct CDR3 sequences, with almost 96% observed a single time. This record comes from a study of CD8 T cells in Susac syndrome. TEMRA cells were FACS-enriched, with CD8+ and CD4+ T cells isolated negatively. General study findings and limits: Only a relatively small number of individuals were included in the TCR sequencing and HLA analysis.

The germline V gene has CDR1 LNHDA and CDR2 SQIVND (reference sequence). The CDR3 has 12 residues. The V gene lost 4 bases and the J gene lost 5 bases, with 8 bases spanning the gap. Sequencing was performed on CD4+ T cells from PBMCs. The receptor comes from a human donor with multiple sclerosis. The V gene is TRBV19, the J gene TRBJ2-5; D uncertain. The CDR3 nucleotides read TGTGCCAGTAGTACCGCCCGGGAGACCCAGTACTTC. Translation: CASSTARETQYF.